This paragraph covers one TCR beta chain sequence. The data belong to a study of cytomegalovirus exposure and HLA in healthy donors. This table comes from immunoSEQ multiplex PCR, and its TCRdb copy is limited to in-frame clones, with some not included. Here the sample spans 250,000 to 300,000 clones, around 90% being singletons. The ends were cut back, 3 bases at V and 0 bases at J, with 10 bases in the middle. The CDR3 is 15 amino acids. Germline CDR1 and CDR2: SGHNT and YYREEE (reference sequence). This chain connects TRBV5-4 to TRBJ1-3, with D possibly matching TRBD1 (6 bases). The source of this sequence is a woman younger than 30 in good health and CMV-seronegative. The sample was PBMCs. Here the CDR3 DNA reads TGTGCCAGCAGCTATCAGGGGAGCTCTGGAAACACCATATATTTT. It encodes CASSYQGSSGNTIYF.